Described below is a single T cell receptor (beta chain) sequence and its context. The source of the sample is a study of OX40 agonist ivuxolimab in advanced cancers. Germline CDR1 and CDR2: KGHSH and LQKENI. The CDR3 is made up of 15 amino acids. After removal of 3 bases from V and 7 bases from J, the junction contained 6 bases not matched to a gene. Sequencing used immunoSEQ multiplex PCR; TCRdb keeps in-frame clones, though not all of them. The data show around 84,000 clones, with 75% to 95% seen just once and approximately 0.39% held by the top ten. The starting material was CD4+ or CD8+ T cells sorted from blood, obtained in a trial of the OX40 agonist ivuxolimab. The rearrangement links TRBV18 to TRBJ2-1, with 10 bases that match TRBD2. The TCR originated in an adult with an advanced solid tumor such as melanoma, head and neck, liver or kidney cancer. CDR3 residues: CASSPGLAAPNEQFF. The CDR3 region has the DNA TGTGCCAGCTCACCTGGACTAGCGGCGCCGAATGAGCAGTTCTTC. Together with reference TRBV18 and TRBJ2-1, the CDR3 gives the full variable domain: NAGVMQNPRHLVRRRGQEARLRCSPMKGHSHVYWYRQLPEEGLKFMVYLQKENIIDESGMPKERFSAEFPKEGPSILRIQQVVRGDSAAYFCASSPGLAAPNEQFFGPGTRLTVL.